Below are 9 T cell receptor beta chains sequenced from a single sample in a study of spatial heterogeneity in lung cancer. TCRdb recomputed calls from the 5' RACE reads with MiXCR, one row per CDR3 protein. There are 77,000 or so distinct CDR3 sequences in the sample; more than 15% occur only once, and about 6.6% lies in the top ten. The time point denotes: sample taken at primary tumor resection. Material for sequencing was whole RNA from tumor, nontumor lung or frozen PBMC, left unsorted. Sequencing used PBMCs, obtained at surgery. All receptors derive from a male donor with early-stage non-small cell lung cancer.

V is TRBV13 and J is TRBJ2-5; D perhaps matches TRBD1 (5 bases). Germline V gene sequence: CDR1 PRHDT, CDR2 FYEKMQ (reference sequence). Trimming took 6 bases from V and 5 from J, leaving 16 bases between them. This CDR3 contains 14 residues. This chain's CDR3 is CASSAQGEGETQYF. The CDR3 DNA reads as TGTGCCAGCAGTGCTCAGGGCGAAGGGGAGACCCAGTACTTC.

As regards this clonotype: Possible read error: a much larger clone is one base away. The rearrangement joins TRBV11-2 to TRBJ2-1; D is unresolved. Germline values: CDR1 SGHAT, CDR2 FQNNGV. The CDR3 has 11 amino acids. The CDR3 DNA reads as TGTGTCAGCAGCCCAGATCATGAGCAGTTCTTC. Protein: CVSSPDHEQFF.

This clonotype appeared a few times. The rearrangement links TRBV7-9 to TRBJ2-2; D not resolved. Germline-derived CDR1 and CDR2 are SEHNR and FQNEAQ (reference sequence). Deletions cut 3 bases from V and 0 bases from J, with 8 bases between. This CDR3 comprises 15 residues. CDR3 region: CASSLTPSNTGELFF. The CDR3 DNA is TGTGCCAGCAGCTTGACACCTTCGAACACCGGGGAGCTGTTTTTT.

This clonotype was seen more than once but under ten times. The CDR3 region is CASSRTGTKFTYSNQPQHF. The CDR3 DNA reads TGTGCCAGCAGTCGGACAGGGACAAAATTTACTTATAGCAATCAGCCCCAGCATTTT. This chain joins TRBV2 and TRBJ1-5; 8 nucleotides match TRBD1. CDR3 size: 19 residues. Germline V gene lookup returns CDR1 SNHLY and CDR2 FYNNEI. The ends lost 5 bases at V and 0 bases at J; junction bases unmatched: 15.

This clonotype has a count of ten or more. This chain uses TRBV5-1 with TRBJ2-4, with 7 positions matching TRBD1. Germline-derived CDR1 and CDR2 are SGHRS and YFSETQ. Losses at the gene ends were 0 bases for V and 5 bases for J; bases not matched to a gene: 8. This CDR3 contains 16 residues. In nucleotides, the CDR3 is TGCGCCAGCAGCTTGGTGGGCAGGGGGTTGGAAAACATTCAGTACTTC. Translated: CASSLVGRGLENIQYF.

The chain combines TRBV6-6 with TRBJ2-1; 12 bases map to TRBD1. The CDR3 runs 16 residues. Germline CDR1 reads MNHNY; CDR2 reads SVGAGI (reference sequence). The J segment lost 4 bases and the V segment lost 6 bases, leaving 7 bases of the junction unmatched. CDR3 residues: CASSRGTGGFYNEQFF. The CDR3 nucleotides are TGTGCCAGCAGCCGGGGGACAGGGGGCTTTTACAATGAGCAGTTCTTC.

This sequence joins TRBV7-2 and TRBJ1-5, with D possibly matching TRBD1 (5 bases). CDR3 length: 17 amino acids. Germline V CDR1 and CDR2: SGHTA, FQGNSA. V lost 5 bases, J lost 2 bases, and 19 bases lay in between. The chain's CDR3 is CASSGVARVSGNQPQHF. CDR3 DNA: TGTGCCAGCAGCGGAGTGGCCAGGGTTAGTGGCAATCAGCCCCAGCATTTT.

V usage is TRBV20-1 and J usage is TRBJ2-7; 10 bases agree with TRBD2. V shed 0 bases, J shed 0 bases, and the junction held 2 bases outside the gene matches. The CDR3 loop spans 15 amino acids. Germline lookup yields CDR1 DFQATT and CDR2 SNEGSKA (reference sequence). CDR3 sequence: CSARDSGRISYEQYF. The CDR3, as DNA: TGCAGTGCTAGAGATAGCGGGAGGATCTCCTACGAGCAGTACTTC.

This clonotype was counted only a few times. This chain connects TRBV28 to TRBJ2-7; the D is unclear. The ends were cut back, 6 bases at V and 4 bases at J, with 7 bases in the middle. Germline lookup yields CDR1 MDHEN and CDR2 SYDVKM. There are 11 residues in the CDR3. CDR3 in DNA: TGTGCCAGCAGAACAAAGTACGAGCAGTACTTC. Protein product: CASRTKYEQYF.